A selection of T cell receptor beta chains follows, all from one sample in a study of blood T cell repertoires in COVID-19. Repertoires were generated with immunoSEQ multiplex PCR, while TCRdb's copy carries only in-frame clones and drops some. The sample shows about 270,000 clones, around 86% of them seen only once. The sequenced sample was peripheral blood. Receptors were obtained from a man aged 40-55 years with active or convalescent COVID-19. Each CDR3 is given with its conserved first and last residue. A D gene is named only where the DNA matches it firmly. Clone size appears in some rows only: once, few, many, or a class for an expanded clone.

D gene | clone size | J gene | V gene | CDR3 protein | CDR3 DNA
NA | NA | TRBJ1-4 | TRBV4-1 | CASSQGGQTNEKLFF | TGCGCCAGCAGCCAAGGAGGACAGACGAATGAAAAACTGTTTTTT
TRBD1 | NA | TRBJ2-7 | TRBV11-2 | CASSLVVGQGIHYEQYF | TGTGCCAGCAGCTTAGTTGTTGGACAGGGCATTCATTACGAGCAGTACTTC
NA | NA | TRBJ2-2 | TRBV5-1 | CASSEASDLIAGELFF | TGCGCCAGCAGCGAGGCTAGCGACCTAATCGCCGGGGAGCTGTTTTTT
TRBD1 | NA | TRBJ1-1 | TRBV30 | CAWSRREGQGATEAFF | TGTGCCTGGAGTAGACGAGAGGGACAGGGTGCCACTGAAGCTTTCTTT
NA | NA | TRBJ1-5 | TRBV5-8 | CASSFGVDQPQHF | TGTGCCAGCAGCTTCGGGGTGGATCAGCCCCAGCATTTT
TRBD2 | NA | TRBJ2-7 | TRBV6-5 | CASRSIGGEPYEQYF | TGTGCCAGCAGGTCCATTGGGGGGGAGCCTTACGAGCAGTACTTC
NA | NA | TRBJ2-7 | TRBV19 | CASSIRDTSYEQYF | TGTGCCAGTAGTATCCGGGACACCTCCTACGAGCAGTACTTC
TRBD1 | NA | TRBJ2-1 | TRBV24-1 | CATSDQGASYNEQFF | TGTGCCACCAGTGATCAGGGGGCATCCTACAATGAGCAGTTCTTC
NA | NA | TRBJ1-2 | TRBV7-3 | CASSYGPGEDYGYTF | TGTGCCAGCAGCTACGGACCGGGGGAGGACTATGGCTACACCTTC
NA | NA | TRBJ2-3 | TRBV5-5 | CASSGGASDTQYF | TGTGCCAGCAGCGGGGGGGCGTCAGATACGCAGTATTTT
NA | NA | TRBJ1-1 | TRBV7-8 | CASSYREMNTEAFF | TGTGCCAGCAGCTACAGGGAAATGAACACTGAAGCTTTCTTT
NA | few | TRBJ1-5 | TRBV30 | CAWSTGHGNQPQHF | TGTGCCTGGAGTACGGGACACGGCAATCAGCCCCAGCATTTT
NA | NA | TRBJ2-5 | TRBV24-1 | CATSGNAEFPETQYF | TGTGCCACCAGCGGGAACGCGGAGTTTCCAGAGACCCAGTACTTC
TRBD2 | NA | TRBJ2-3 | TRBV3-1/TRBV3-2 | CASSPTPSGGNLLADTQYF | TGTGCCAGCAGCCCAACACCTAGCGGGGGGAACCTATTGGCAGATACGCAGTATTTT
NA | NA | TRBJ1-1 | TRBV15 | CATSRATEAFF | TGTGCCACCAGCAGGGCCACTGAAGCTTTCTTT
NA | NA | TRBJ1-6 | TRBV6-4 | CASTYEAGDNSPLHF | TGTGCCAGCACCTACGAGGCCGGAGATAATTCACCCCTCCACTTT
NA | NA | TRBJ1-1 | TRBV5-1 | CASSLGSTVMNTEAFF | TGCGCCAGCAGCTTGGGATCAACGGTAATGAACACTGAAGCTTTCTTT
TRBD1 | NA | TRBJ2-5 | TRBV6-2/TRBV6-3 | CASSYSDRETQYF | TGTGCCAGCAGTTACTCGGACAGGGAGACCCAGTACTTC
TRBD1 | NA | TRBJ2-7 | TRBV27 | CASSLSGGNEQYF | TGTGCCAGCAGTTTGTCAGGGGGCAACGAGCAGTACTTC
NA | NA | TRBJ2-5 | TRBV28 | CASSSPPRQVLETQYF | TGTGCCAGCAGTTCCCCCCCCCGACAGGTATTAGAGACCCAGTACTTC
TRBD2 | once | TRBJ2-1 | TRBV24-1 | CATSRASGDKNEQFF | TGTGCCACCAGTAGGGCTAGCGGGGACAAGAATGAGCAGTTCTTC
TRBD1 | many | TRBJ1-5 | TRBV7-8 | CASSADRGNQPQHF | TGTGCCAGCAGCGCGGACAGGGGTAATCAGCCCCAGCATTTT